This entry lists 30 T cell receptor beta chains sequenced from one sample in a study of blood T cell repertoires in COVID-19. Repertoires were generated with immunoSEQ multiplex PCR, while TCRdb's copy carries only in-frame clones and drops some. The sample consists of a few hundred thousand clones, approximately 90% of them appearing once. The sample was PBMCs or T cells enriched from blood (not recorded which). The receptors come from a young woman who had recovered from COVID-19.

The V gene is TRBV7-3, the J gene TRBJ2-1; possible D gene TRBD2, 6 bases. The germline V gene has CDR1 SGHTA and CDR2 FQGTGA. The V gene lost 5 bases and the J gene lost 2 bases, with 13 bases spanning the gap. The CDR3 runs to 15 residues. Written as DNA, the CDR3 is TGTGCCAGCAGCCCTAGCGTCACAACCTACAATGAGCAGTTCTTC. Translating gives CASSPSVTTYNEQFF.

This clone was seen a single time. The V and J genes are TRBV7-8 and TRBJ2-1; a possible D gene is TRBD1 (5 bases). CDR1 and CDR2 (germline): SGHVS, FQNEAQ. The CDR3 has 15 amino acids. V was clipped by 3 bases and J by 4 bases, with 13 bases between them. The CDR3 sequence: CASSFQGGQYNEQFF. The CDR3 nucleotides read TGTGCCAGCAGCTTCCAGGGTGGTCAGTACAATGAGCAGTTCTTC.

The chain employs TRBV4-1 and TRBJ1-5; 7 bases align to TRBD1. Germline V gene lookup returns CDR1 MGHRA and CDR2 YSYEKL. The junction had 18 bases not matched to a gene; V was cut back by 0 bases and J by 4 bases. The CDR3 length is 20 residues. DNA of the CDR3: TGCGCCAGCAGCCAAGAAGGGGCAGGGGGGTCGACAATCCTTAATCAGCCCCAGCATTTT. Translating it yields CASSQEGAGGSTILNQPQHF.

This clone was detected only once. V gene TRBV18 combines with J gene TRBJ2-7, with D possibly being TRBD1 (5 bases). This CDR3 contains 15 residues. The germline CDR1 and CDR2 sequences are KGHSH and LQKENI. The ends were cut back, 0 bases at V and 0 bases at J, with 9 bases in the middle. The CDR3 sequence is CASSPPSRASYEQYF. The DNA for the CDR3 is TGTGCCAGCTCACCACCCTCCAGGGCCTCCTACGAGCAGTACTTC.

The chain recombines TRBV4-3 with TRBJ1-1; a possible D gene is TRBD1 (6 bases). The ends were cut back, 0 bases at V and 4 bases at J, with 15 bases in the middle. The V gene's germline CDR1 is LGHNA and CDR2 YSLEER. The CDR3 runs 16 residues. DNA of the CDR3: TGCGCCAGCAGCCAAGATCCCCGGGGAGGGGGCACTGAAGCTTTCTTT. Encoded protein: CASSQDPRGGGTEAFF.

V usage is TRBV19 and J usage is TRBJ1-1; TRBD1 is a possible D gene (6 bases). The CDR3 length is 14 residues. CDR1 LNHDA and CDR2 SQIVND come from the germline V gene (reference sequence). The V end was cut by 7 bases, the J end by 3 bases, with 15 bases between. The CDR3 bases are TGTGCCAGTACCCCAAACAGGGATGACACTGAAGCTTTCTTT. Amino acids: CASTPNRDDTEAFF.

The rearrangement links TRBV6-5 to TRBJ1-2; TRBD1 matches at 9 bases. Trimming took 6 bases from V and 2 from J; bases not matched to a gene: 7. The CDR3 extends over 15 amino acids. The germline gives CDR1 MNHEY, CDR2 SVGAGI. The CDR3 here is CASRPRTGGNYGYTF. The CDR3 DNA is TGTGCCAGCAGACCACGCACAGGGGGCAACTATGGCTACACCTTC.

This chain uses TRBV7-6 with TRBJ1-3, with D perhaps TRBD1 (6 bases). CDR1 and CDR2 from the germline V gene are SGHVS and FNYEAQ. The CDR3 runs to 16 residues. V lost 1 base and J 6 bases, leaving 16 bases between the germline ends. CDR3 loop: CASSLEGVGAKNTIYF. The CDR3 DNA reads as TGTGCCAGCAGCTTAGAGGGGGTCGGGGCGAAAAACACCATATATTTT. Full variable domain (outside the CDR3, taken from reference TRBV7-6 and TRBJ1-3): GAGVSQSPRYKVTKRGQDVALRCDPISGHVSLYWYRQALGQGPEFLTYFNYEAQQDKSGLPNDRFSAERPEGSISTLTIQRTEQRDSAMYRCASSLEGVGAKNTIYFGEGSWLTVV.

The count of this clone is one. The chain employs TRBV4-2 and TRBJ2-5, with 7 nucleotides matching TRBD1. Germline CDR1 and CDR2: LGHNA and YNFKEQ. The V gene end was trimmed by 1 base and the J gene end by 5 bases; junction bases not matched to a gene: 4. The CDR3 spans 14 residues. The DNA for the CDR3 is TGTGCCAGCAGCCAAGGCAGGGGACAGGAGACCCAGTACTTC. Residues: CASSQGRGQETQYF.

The rearrangement links TRBV3-1 (or the pseudogene TRBV3-2) to TRBJ1-2, with TRBD1 matching 10 bases. This CDR3 is built from 13 residues. Looked up from germline, CDR1 is LGHDT and CDR2 is YNNKEL (reference sequence). Germline trimming cut 4 bases from V and 8 bases from J; bases unmatched to any gene: 4. Here the CDR3 reads CASSPGQGVGYTF. The DNA for the CDR3 is TGTGCCAGCAGCCCTGGACAGGGGGTAGGCTACACCTTC.

The chain is built from TRBV30 and TRBJ2-5; perhaps TRBD1 as D (7 bases). The germline gives CDR1 GTSNPN, CDR2 SVGIG (reference sequence). There are 16 residues in the CDR3. The V gene lost 4 bases and the J gene lost 1 base, with 19 bases spanning the gap. DNA of the CDR3: TGTGCCTGGACCACGGGGGCAGGGGGTAGCCAAGAGACCCAGTACTTC. Translation gives CAWTTGAGGSQETQYF.

The chain carries TRBV4-1 and TRBJ2-2, with D uncertain. Germline lookup yields CDR1 MGHRA and CDR2 YSYEKL. The germline V and J ends were trimmed by 1 base and 5 bases, with 8 bases remaining between them. This CDR3 is built from 14 residues. CDR3 residues: CASSQAPETGELFF. The CDR3 nucleotides read TGCGCCAGCAGCCAAGCACCCGAGACCGGGGAGCTGTTTTTT.

The genes are TRBV19 and TRBJ2-7; 8 bases map to TRBD1. The CDR3 consists of 14 residues. V trimming: 5 bases; J trimming: 5 bases; junction bases outside the gene matches: 8. Germline lookup yields CDR1 LNHDA and CDR2 SQIVND (reference sequence). The CDR3: CASSRRTGSHEQYF. The CDR3 DNA reads TGTGCCAGTAGTCGGCGGACAGGGAGCCACGAGCAGTACTTC.

The rearrangement uses TRBV18 and TRBJ1-6, with TRBD1 matching 8 bases. V lost 1 base, J lost 11 bases, and 19 bases stayed unmatched. Germline assignment: CDR1 KGHSH and CDR2 LQKENI. This CDR3 comprises 19 residues. The CDR3 reads CASSPRGGQVGPGVAPLHF. The CDR3 DNA is TGTGCCAGCTCACCACGCGGGGGACAGGTGGGGCCCGGGGTTGCACCCCTCCACTTT.

This clone was picked up one time. Distinct nucleotide sequences in the sample also encode this CDR3. The chain combines TRBV18 with TRBJ2-7; 8 nucleotides align to TRBD1. The CDR3 is 15 residues long. Per the germline V gene, CDR1 is KGHSH and CDR2 is LQKENI. The V gene end was trimmed by 2 bases and the J gene end by 0 bases; junction bases not matched to a gene: 3. Written as DNA, the CDR3 is TGTGCCAGCTCACCAGGTACAGGGGGCTCCTACGAGCAGTACTTC. Its protein is CASSPGTGGSYEQYF. Full variable domain (missing parts from reference TRBV18 and TRBJ2-7): NAGVMQNPRHLVRRRGQEARLRCSPMKGHSHVYWYRQLPEEGLKFMVYLQKENIIDESGMPKERFSAEFPKEGPSILRIQQVVRGDSAAYFCASSPGTGGSYEQYFGPGTRLTVT.

This clone was detected only a few times. This CDR3 is also generated by other DNA sequences in the sample. The rearrangement uses TRBV30 and TRBJ1-6, with 9 nucleotides matching TRBD1. Trimming took 2 bases from V and 8 from J; bases not matched to a gene: 4. The germline V gene has CDR1 GTSNPN and CDR2 SVGIG (reference sequence). There are 14 residues in the CDR3. The CDR3 DNA reads as TGTGCCTGGAGTCCGGGACAGGGTTATTCACCCCTCCACTTT. Protein product: CAWSPGQGYSPLHF.

This chain joins TRBV11-2 and TRBJ2-2, with TRBD2 matching 9 bases. The CDR3 sequence is 16 residues long. CDR1 is SGHAT, CDR2 FQNNGV, per germline. V gave up 2 bases and J gave up 6 bases; unmatched junction bases: 7. CDR3 coding DNA: TGTGCCAGCAGCTTAACTCTAGCGGGGTGGTCCGGGGAGCTGTTTTTT. Translation: CASSLTLAGWSGELFF.

The gene calls are TRBV24-1 and TRBJ2-2, with 8 nucleotides matching TRBD1. Germline V gene lookup returns CDR1 KGHDR and CDR2 SFDVKD. V gave up 7 bases and J gave up 1 base; unmatched junction bases: 4. CDR3 size: 15 residues. For the CDR3, the DNA is TGTGCCACCAGGGGACAGGCCGGGAACACCGGGGAGCTGTTTTTT. Translation gives CATRGQAGNTGELFF.

The V and J genes are TRBV3-1 (or the pseudogene TRBV3-2) and TRBJ1-5, with a tentative D call TRBD1 (6 bases). The CDR3 extends over 14 amino acids. Trimming stripped 4 bases from V and 3 bases from J, with 10 bases between. Germline assignment: CDR1 LGHDT and CDR2 YNNKEL (reference sequence). The CDR3, as DNA: TGTGCCAGCAGCCCACAGGGCTTCAATCAGCCCCAGCATTTT. It codes for CASSPQGFNQPQHF.

The CDR3 region is CASSLTAGYYGYTF. The CDR3 DNA reads as TGTGCCAGCAGCTTAACGGCAGGTTACTATGGCTACACCTTC. This rearrangement joins TRBV7-2 to TRBJ1-2; unclear D gene. CDR3 length: 14 amino acids. Trimming shortened V by 2 bases and J by 3 bases, and 10 bases separated the two germline ends. In germline, CDR1 is SGHTA, CDR2 FQGNSA.

The chain is built from TRBV11-3 and TRBJ2-3, with D possibly matching TRBD2 (6 bases). Trimming left V 3 bases short and J 5 bases short, with 21 bases between. CDR3 length: 17 residues. Germline assignment: CDR1 SGHNT and CDR2 YENEEA. The CDR3 region is CASSFSGAGWARDTQYF. The CDR3 coding sequence is TGTGCCAGCAGCTTTAGTGGGGCGGGGTGGGCCCGAGATACGCAGTATTTT.

The chain employs TRBV27 and TRBJ2-7; TRBD1 matches 8 bases. This CDR3 has 14 residues. Germline loops: CDR1 MNHEY, CDR2 SMNVEV (reference sequence). V lost 4 bases, J lost 2 bases, and 4 bases stayed unmatched. CDR3 sequence (DNA): TGTGCCAGCAGTTCACAGGGGGATGCCTACGAGCAGTACTTC. This codes for CASSSQGDAYEQYF.

The chain carries TRBV10-2 and TRBJ1-1; tentatively, D is TRBD1 (6 bases). This CDR3 comprises 12 residues. The V gene's germline CDR1 is WSHSY and CDR2 SAAADI. Deletions cut 8 bases from V and 6 bases from J, with 13 bases between. The CDR3 loop is CASGRQDPEAFF. The CDR3 DNA reads TGCGCCAGCGGTAGACAGGACCCTGAAGCTTTCTTT.

V is TRBV27 and J is TRBJ2-7, with D possibly being TRBD1 (6 bases). V dropped 6 bases and J dropped 3 bases, with 21 bases sitting between them. Germline loops: CDR1 MNHEY, CDR2 SMNVEV (reference sequence). The CDR3 is made up of 16 amino acids. CDR3 sequence reads: CASSLYRTSGDYEQYF. Here the CDR3 DNA reads TGTGCCAGCAGCCTTTACAGGACTTCAGGGGACTACGAGCAGTACTTC.

Here the CDR3 DNA reads TGCGCCAGCAGTGGGCCCACCCCCACTGAAGCTTTCTTT. It specifies CASSGPTPTEAFF. The chain has TRBV10-2 and TRBJ1-1, with D unresolved. The V end was cut by 4 bases, the J end by 4 bases, with 10 bases between. CDR3 length: 13 amino acids. Germline lookup yields CDR1 WSHSY and CDR2 SAAADI.

The chain couples TRBV5-6 to TRBJ1-5; D ambiguous. Trimming stripped 0 bases from V and 0 bases from J, with 4 bases between. Germline V lookup: CDR1 SGHDT, CDR2 YYEEEE. This CDR3 region has 14 residues. The CDR3 spells CASSLVASNQPQHF. In DNA form, the CDR3 reads TGTGCCAGCAGCTTGGTGGCTAGCAATCAGCCCCAGCATTTT. Supplemented by reference TRBV5-6 and TRBJ1-5, the full variable domain reads DAGVTQSPTHLIKTRGQQVTLRCSPKSGHDTVSWYQQALGQGPQFIFQYYEEEERQRGNFPDRFSGHQFPNYSSELNVNALLLGDSALYLCASSLVASNQPQHFGDGTRLSIL.

The V gene is TRBV3-1 (or the pseudogene TRBV3-2), the J gene TRBJ1-2; D may be TRBD1 (5 bases). The CDR3 contains 16 residues. The V gene lost 1 base and the J gene lost 5 bases, with 17 bases spanning the gap. Germline CDR1 is LGHDT and CDR2 is YNNKEL (reference sequence). For the CDR3, the DNA is TGTGCCAGCAGCCAAGGCCAGGGAACATTTTCATATGGCTACACCTTC. Translation gives CASSQGQGTFSYGYTF.

The gene calls are TRBV7-9 and TRBJ2-7; D is ambiguous. The CDR3 runs to 15 residues. Germline V gene data show CDR1 as SEHNR and CDR2 as FQNEAQ (reference sequence). Deletions cut 5 bases from V and 2 bases from J, with 16 bases between. CDR3 DNA: TGTGCCAGCAGCCACGAGGCCCGGCCGACCTACGAGCAGTACTTC. This codes for CASSHEARPTYEQYF. Complete variable domain (other parts from reference TRBV7-9 and TRBJ2-7): DTGVSQNPRHKITKRGQNVTFRCDPISEHNRLYWYRQTLGQGPEFLTYFQNEAQLEKSRLLSDRFSAERPKGSFSTLEIQRTEQGDSAMYLCASSHEARPTYEQYFGPGTRLTVT.

This clone appeared once. The V gene is TRBV30, the J gene TRBJ1-6; 8 bases are a match to TRBD1. Trimming cost V 0 bases and J 0 bases; bases outside gene matches: 4. This CDR3 has 17 residues. Looked up from germline, CDR1 is GTSNPN and CDR2 is SVGIG (reference sequence). The DNA for the CDR3 is TGTGCCTGGAGTGTGGACAGGGTCAGCTCCTATAATTCACCCCTCCACTTT. Amino acid sequence: CAWSVDRVSSYNSPLHF.

The table lists this clone with a count of one. V gene TRBV6-5 combines with J gene TRBJ1-6; possibly TRBD1 for D (5 bases). The V and J ends lost 7 bases and 5 bases respectively, with 15 bases between them. Germline CDR1 is MNHEY and CDR2 is SVGAGI. The CDR3 is 15 amino acids. The CDR3 protein is CASIVGRADNSPLHF. In nucleotides, the CDR3 is TGTGCCAGCATTGTAGGCAGGGCAGATAATTCACCCCTCCACTTT.